This T cell receptor (beta chain) derives from a study of T cell responses to AZD1222 COVID-19 vaccine. Study results and limitations: Females outnumbered males among donors, who were mostly white British; clonal diversity was possibly underestimated. Two AZD1222 doses significantly raised spike-specific TCR breadth and depth over controls. The study identified only a handful of AZD1222 recipients as seropositive at baseline. Per reports, nearly half of all spike-specific TCRs target regions that are unmutated in variants.

Sequencing was performed with immunoSEQ multiplex PCR; in TCRdb, only in-frame clones are kept and a portion is missing. Counted here are around 100,000 clones, around 88% occurring once; the ten biggest clones make up 6.5%. Remarks on this clone: Its antigen is not known.

V gave up 6 bases and J gave up 7 bases, with 7 bases separating them. The CDR3 sequence is 11 residues long. This specimen consisted of peripheral blood, obtained 28 days after the second AZD1222 dose. This sequence was found in an adult who received the AZD1222 COVID-19 vaccine. The chain recombines TRBV12-3 or TRBV12-4 with TRBJ1-3; D uncertain. Here the CDR3 reads CASSSRNTIYF. CDR3 in DNA: TGTGCCAGCAGCTCACGGAACACCATATATTTT.